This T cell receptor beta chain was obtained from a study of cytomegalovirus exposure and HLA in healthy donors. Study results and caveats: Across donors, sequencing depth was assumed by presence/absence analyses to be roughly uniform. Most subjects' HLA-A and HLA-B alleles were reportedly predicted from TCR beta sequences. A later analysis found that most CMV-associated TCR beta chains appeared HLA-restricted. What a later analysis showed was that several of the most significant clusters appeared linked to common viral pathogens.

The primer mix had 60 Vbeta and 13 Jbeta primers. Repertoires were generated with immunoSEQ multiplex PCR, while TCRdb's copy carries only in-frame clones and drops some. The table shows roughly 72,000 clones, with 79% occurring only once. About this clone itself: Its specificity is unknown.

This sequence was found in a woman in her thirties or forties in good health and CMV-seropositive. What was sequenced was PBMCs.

The CDR3, as DNA: TGTGCCAGCAGTTACGGGCAACATAGCAATCAGCCCCAGCATTTT. Protein sequence: CASSYGQHSNQPQHF. The gene calls are TRBV6-6 and TRBJ1-5; D is ambiguous. CDR1 is MNHNY, CDR2 SVGAGI, per germline (reference sequence). The V end lost 2 bases, the J end lost 0 bases, and 8 bases lay between the germline ends. This CDR3 has 15 amino acids.